This T cell receptor beta chain was identified during a study of shared clonotypes between healthy human individuals. Whole-study context: The donor pool was made up of a couple of women and a few men aged 18 to 49. Each donor contributed plates that comprised three CD4 naive, three CD4 memory, two CD8 naive and one CD8 memory.

Data came from immunoSEQ multiplex PCR; TCRdb stores just in-frame clones and leaves some out. This table has over a million clones, around three quarters appearing once. Sequenced material: memory CD4+ T cells from PBMCs. Sample subset: CD45RA-negative fraction. This sequence was found in a man between 18 and 35 years old in good health. Some clones in this sample may be carry-over from other donors' samples.

Here the CDR3 reads CASSWDRVGEQYF. The DNA for the CDR3 is TGTGCCAGCAGTTGGGACAGGGTCGGCGAGCAGTACTTC. The chain is built from TRBV5-4 and TRBJ2-7, with 9 bases that match TRBD1. From germline, CDR1 is SGHNT and CDR2 YYREEE (reference sequence). CDR3 length: 13 residues. V trimming: 5 bases; J trimming: 6 bases; junction bases outside the gene matches: 6.